This T cell receptor beta chain was obtained from a study of blood T cell repertoires in COVID-19. Across the whole study: Samples representing acute and convalescent COVID-19 were sourced from the United States, Italy and Spain. Sample material is recorded as cDNA or gDNA derived from T cells, B-cell-depleted T cells, or PBMCs.

This table comes from immunoSEQ multiplex PCR, and its TCRdb copy is limited to in-frame clones, with some not included. The sample carries about 210,000 clones, about 85% recorded once. The TCR sequence derives from a man aged 70-80 years with acute or convalescent COVID-19. The sequencing sample was made of peripheral blood.

CDR3 amino acids: CASSETQISGNTIYF. The CDR3 DNA follows: TGTGCCAGCAGTGAAACACAGATCTCTGGAAACACCATATATTTT. The chain links TRBV2 to TRBJ1-3, with D uncertain. This CDR3 region has 15 residues. Looked up from germline, CDR1 is SNHLY and CDR2 is FYNNEI. Trimming took off 2 bases at V and 0 bases at J, with 8 bases between the two ends.